This TCR beta chain is drawn from a study of molecular identifiers for immune sequencing clone quantification. General study results and limits: Underestimation of highly expanded clone sizes could arise where identical TCR molecules share a barcode.

V lost 3 bases to trimming and J lost 5 bases; unmatched junction nucleotides: 12. The CDR3 is 16 residues long. Germline-derived CDR1 and CDR2 are SGHRS and YFSETQ. When naive CD8 T cells were sorted, they were gated as CD8+CD4-CCR7+CD45RA+. Turning to this clonotype: What it binds is unknown.

Preparation methods for the bulk TCR libraries were those previously described, with listed TCR primers. TCRdb used MiXCR to reprocess the PCR reads, holding one entry per CDR3 protein. This table holds approximately 590,000 distinct CDR3 sequences, about 25% found once. The gene calls are TRBV5-1 and TRBJ2-5; 8 bases align to TRBD2. The specimen was naive CD8+ T cells from blood, with Jurkat cell RNA spiked in. Subset reported: FACS-sorted CD8+CD4-CCR7+CD45RA+ naive T cells. This TCR was recovered from a human donor in good health. Some libraries in this study had Jurkat cell RNA spiked in. The CDR3, as DNA: TGCGCCAGCAGCTCCCCGGGAGGGGAATCACGGGAGACCCAGTACTTC. This codes for CASSSPGGESRETQYF.